This TCR beta chain was found in a study of cytomegalovirus exposure and HLA in healthy donors. The primer mix had 60 Vbeta and 13 Jbeta primers. Data came from immunoSEQ multiplex PCR; TCRdb stores just in-frame clones and leaves some out. The sample contains roughly 82,000 clones, around 70% of which appear only once. V was trimmed by 9 bases and J by 8 bases, leaving 11 bases between them. CDR1 and CDR2 (germline): LNHDA, SQIVND (reference sequence). The CDR3 runs to 11 residues. The sample taken for sequencing was PBMCs. J is TRBJ1-3 and V is TRBV19, with D unclear. The TCR comes from a woman in her thirties or forties in good health and CMV-seropositive. The CDR3 nucleotides read TGTGCCAGCCAAGCGCGTGACACCATATATTTT. It is translated as CASQARDTIYF.